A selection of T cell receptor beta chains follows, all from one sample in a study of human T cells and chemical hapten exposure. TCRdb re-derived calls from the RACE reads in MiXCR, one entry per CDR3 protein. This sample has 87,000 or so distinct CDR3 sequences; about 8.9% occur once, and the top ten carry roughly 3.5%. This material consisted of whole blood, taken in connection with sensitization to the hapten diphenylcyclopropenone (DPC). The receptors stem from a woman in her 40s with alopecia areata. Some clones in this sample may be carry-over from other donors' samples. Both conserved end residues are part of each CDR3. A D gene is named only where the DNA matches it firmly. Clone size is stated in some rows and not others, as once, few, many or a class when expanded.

CASSQETGGNYGYTF	TGCGCCAGCAGCCAAGAGACAGGGGGGAACTATGGCTACACCTTC	few	TRBV4-1	TRBJ1-2	TRBD1
CASSIAGLQKTQYF	TGCGCCAGCAGCATAGCGGGGCTTCAGAAGACCCAGTACTTC	many	TRBV5-1	TRBJ2-5	TRBD2
CASSFVWATTSTDTQYF	TGTGCCAGCAGCTTTGTATGGGCCACCACTAGCACAGATACGCAGTATTTT	many	TRBV7-2	TRBJ2-3	.
CASTYYGDTEYEQYF	TGTGCCAGCACCTACTACGGGGACACCGAGTACGAGCAGTACTTC	many	TRBV6-5	TRBJ2-7	.
CASSLPSGSGEQFF	TGTGCCAGCAGCCTCCCTAGCGGGAGTGGTGAGCAGTTCTTC	.	TRBV7-6	TRBJ2-1	TRBD2
CASSTAQGARGYSPLHF	TGTGCCAGCAGTACCGCACAGGGGGCGAGAGGGTATTCACCCCTCCACTTT	.	TRBV12-3/TRBV12-4	TRBJ1-6	TRBD1
CSARAGWQYF	TGCAGTGCTAGAGCAGGGTGGCAGTACTTC	few	TRBV20-1	TRBJ2-7	.
CASSPRLRIAGAYNEQFF	TGTGCCAGCAGCCCACGCTTGAGGATAGCGGGGGCCTACAATGAGCAGTTCTTC	.	TRBV7-9	TRBJ2-1	TRBD2
CASSPSSAYNEQFF	TGTGCCAGCAGTCCGTCTAGCGCCTACAATGAGCAGTTCTTC	few	TRBV12-3/TRBV12-4	TRBJ2-1	.
CASDRLAGPTDTQYF	TGTGCCAGCGACCGGCTAGCGGGGCCCACAGATACGCAGTATTTT	.	TRBV11-2	TRBJ2-3	TRBD2
CASSPGQSNQPQHF	TGTGCCAGCAGCCCTGGGCAGTCCAATCAGCCCCAGCATTTT	.	TRBV4-2	TRBJ1-5	.
CASSYIKGGNQPQHF	TGTGCCAGCAGCTATATCAAGGGCGGGAATCAGCCCCAGCATTTT	.	TRBV6-2/TRBV6-3	TRBJ1-5	.
CASSLEPRTLSRTEAFF	TGTGCCAGCAGCTTAGAACCCAGAACTCTAAGCCGGACTGAAGCTTTCTTT	many	TRBV7-9	TRBJ1-1	.